The rows below give T cell receptor beta chains drawn from one sample of a study of CD8 T cells in Susac syndrome. A single record per CDR3 protein comes from TCRdb applying MiXCR to the immunoSEQ multiplex PCR reads. The sample includes about 66,000 distinct CDR3 sequences, roughly 94% seen only once; the top ten take 0.5% to 0.7%. Material: CD8+ T cells from PBMCs. These receptors originate from a human donor with multiple sclerosis. CDR3s include the opening cysteine and the closing phenylalanine or tryptophan. Each record gives: D gene, J gene, V gene, CDR3 DNA, CDR3 protein. A D gene is named only where the DNA matches it firmly.

TRBD2 | TRBJ2-4 | TRBV19 | TGTGCCAGTAGTATATCCCGGCGGGGGAACATTCAGTACTTC | CASSISRRGNIQYF
- | TRBJ2-5 | TRBV29-1 | TGCAGCGTTGAAGGTGGGGAGCAAGGGTACCAAGAGACCCAGTACTTC | CSVEGGEQGYQETQYF
- | TRBJ1-5 | TRBV30 | TGTGCCTGGAGAATGCGGGACTTTAGCAATCAGCCCCAGCATTTT | CAWRMRDFSNQPQHF
- | TRBJ1-5 | TRBV15 | TGTGCCACCAGCAGATCCAGACCGGGAGAGGATCAGCCCCAGCATTTT | CATSRSRPGEDQPQHF
- | TRBJ2-5 | TRBV15 | TGTGCCACCAGCCTGACAGGGACTAGGGAGACCCAGTACTTC | CATSLTGTRETQYF
- | TRBJ1-2 | TRBV29-1 | TGCAGCGCCCGAGAAGGGTTATACGGTGGCTACACCTTC | CSAREGLYGGYTF
- | TRBJ2-7 | TRBV5-1 | TGCGCCAGCAGTCGTGGACCAGGCTCCTACGAGCAGTACTTC | CASSRGPGSYEQYF
TRBD2 | TRBJ2-3 | TRBV6-5 | TGTGCCAGCAGTTACTCAATTACTAGCGGGGACGGCACAGATACGCAGTATTTT | CASSYSITSGDGTDTQYF
- | TRBJ1-2 | TRBV7-3 | TGTGCCAGCAGCCAGGACAATAACTATGGCTACACCTTC | CASSQDNNYGYTF
TRBD1 | TRBJ1-2 | TRBV28 | TGTGCCAGCAGTGCCGGGACAGTCTACTACACCTTC | CASSAGTVYYTF
TRBD1 | TRBJ2-1 | TRBV7-9 | TGTGCCAGCAGCTCGCCCGGGACAGATGAGCAGTTCTTC | CASSSPGTDEQFF
- | TRBJ1-5 | TRBV24-1 | TGTGCCACCAGTGACCCGGGTCCAGATCAGCCCCAGCATTTT | CATSDPGPDQPQHF
- | TRBJ1-2 | TRBV6-5 | TGTGCCAGCAGTTTGGGACTGAACTATGGCTACACCTTC | CASSLGLNYGYTF